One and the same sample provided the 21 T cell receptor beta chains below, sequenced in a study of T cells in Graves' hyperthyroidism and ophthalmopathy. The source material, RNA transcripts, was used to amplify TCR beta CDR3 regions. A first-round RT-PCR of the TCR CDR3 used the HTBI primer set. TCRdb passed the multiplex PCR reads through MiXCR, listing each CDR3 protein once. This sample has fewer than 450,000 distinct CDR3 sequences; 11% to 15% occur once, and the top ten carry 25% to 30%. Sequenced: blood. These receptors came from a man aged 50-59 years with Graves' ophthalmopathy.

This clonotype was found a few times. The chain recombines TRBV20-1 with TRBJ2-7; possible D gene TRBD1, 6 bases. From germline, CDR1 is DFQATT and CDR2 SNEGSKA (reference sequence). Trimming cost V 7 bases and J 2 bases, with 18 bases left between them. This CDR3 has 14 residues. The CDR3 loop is CSVPQPRGTYEQYF. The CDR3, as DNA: TGCAGTGTTCCGCAACCTAGGGGGACCTACGAGCAGTACTTC.

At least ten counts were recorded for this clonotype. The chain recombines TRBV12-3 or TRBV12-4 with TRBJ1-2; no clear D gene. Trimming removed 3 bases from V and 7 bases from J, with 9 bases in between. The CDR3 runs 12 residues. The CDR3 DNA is TGTGCCAGCAGTTTTGGACTCGGTGGCTACACCTTC. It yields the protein CASSFGLGGYTF.

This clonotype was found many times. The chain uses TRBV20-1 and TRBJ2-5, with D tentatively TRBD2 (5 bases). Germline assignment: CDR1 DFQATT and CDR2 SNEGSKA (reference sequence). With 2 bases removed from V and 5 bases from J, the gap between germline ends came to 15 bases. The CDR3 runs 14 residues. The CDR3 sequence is CSARRDNRAETQYF. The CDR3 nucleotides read TGCAGTGCTAGACGGGATAACCGGGCGGAGACCCAGTACTTC.

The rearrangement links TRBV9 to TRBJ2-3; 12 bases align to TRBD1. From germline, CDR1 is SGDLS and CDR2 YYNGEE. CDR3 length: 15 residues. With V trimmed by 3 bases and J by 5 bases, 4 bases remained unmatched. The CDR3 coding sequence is TGTGCCAGCAGCGAGGGACAGGGGGCGCAAGATACGCAGTATTTT. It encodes CASSEGQGAQDTQYF.

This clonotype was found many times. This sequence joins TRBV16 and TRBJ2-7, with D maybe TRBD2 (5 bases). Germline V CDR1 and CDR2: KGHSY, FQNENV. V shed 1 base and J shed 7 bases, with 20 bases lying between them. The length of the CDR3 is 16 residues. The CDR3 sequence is CASSQLGSSGLGEQYF. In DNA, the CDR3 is TGTGCCAGCAGCCAATTAGGAAGTTCTGGACTTGGGGAGCAGTACTTC.

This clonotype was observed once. The CDR3 spells CSAGTSGPYEQYF. CDR3 DNA: TGCAGTGCTGGGACTAGCGGACCCTACGAGCAGTACTTC. The chain is built from TRBV20-1 and TRBJ2-7, with 11 nucleotides matching TRBD2. The ends lost 5 bases at V and 2 bases at J; junction bases unmatched: 2. The CDR3 runs 13 residues. The germline gives CDR1 DFQATT, CDR2 SNEGSKA (reference sequence).

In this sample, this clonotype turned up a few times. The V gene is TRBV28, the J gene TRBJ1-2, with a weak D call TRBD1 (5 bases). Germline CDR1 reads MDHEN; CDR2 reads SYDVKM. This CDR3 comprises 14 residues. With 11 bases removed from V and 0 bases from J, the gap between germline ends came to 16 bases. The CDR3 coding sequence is TGTGCCGGCATTTTTACAGGACCTAACTATGGCTACACCTTC. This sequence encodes CAGIFTGPNYGYTF.

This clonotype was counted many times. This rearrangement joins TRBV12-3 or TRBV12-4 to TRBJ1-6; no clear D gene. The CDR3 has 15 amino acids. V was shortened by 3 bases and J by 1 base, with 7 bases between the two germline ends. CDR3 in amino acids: CASSFYGSYNSPLHF. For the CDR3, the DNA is TGTGCCAGCAGTTTTTATGGGTCCTATAATTCACCCCTCCACTTT.

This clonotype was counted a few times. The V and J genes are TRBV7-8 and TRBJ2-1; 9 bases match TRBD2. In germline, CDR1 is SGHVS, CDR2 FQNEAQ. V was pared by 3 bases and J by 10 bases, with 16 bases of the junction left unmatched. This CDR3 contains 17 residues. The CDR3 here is CASSFVPGASGEKEQFF. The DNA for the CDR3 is TGTGCCAGCAGCTTTGTACCCGGGGCTAGCGGGGAAAAAGAGCAGTTCTTC.

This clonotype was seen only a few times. CDR3 loop: CASSLPRGYKFF. CDR3 nucleotides: TGTGCCAGCAGTTTACCCCGAGGGTATAAGTTCTTC. The gene calls are TRBV12-3 or TRBV12-4 and TRBJ2-1; D possibly corresponds to TRBD2 (5 bases). V lost 2 bases, J lost 14 bases, and 13 bases lay in between. The CDR3 runs 12 residues.

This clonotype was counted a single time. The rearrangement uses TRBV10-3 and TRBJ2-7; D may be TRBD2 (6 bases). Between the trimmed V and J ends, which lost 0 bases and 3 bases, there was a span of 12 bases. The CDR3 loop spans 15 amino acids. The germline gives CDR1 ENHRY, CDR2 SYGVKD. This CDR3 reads CAISESGTPNYEQYF. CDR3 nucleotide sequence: TGTGCCATCAGTGAGTCAGGGACTCCCAACTACGAGCAGTACTTC.

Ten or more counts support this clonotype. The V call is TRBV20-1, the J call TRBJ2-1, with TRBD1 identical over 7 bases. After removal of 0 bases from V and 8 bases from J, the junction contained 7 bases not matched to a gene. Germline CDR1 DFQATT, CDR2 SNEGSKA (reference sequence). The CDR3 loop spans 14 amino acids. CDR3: CSAREAGGWDEQFF. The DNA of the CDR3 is TGCAGTGCTAGAGAGGCAGGGGGATGGGATGAGCAGTTCTTC.

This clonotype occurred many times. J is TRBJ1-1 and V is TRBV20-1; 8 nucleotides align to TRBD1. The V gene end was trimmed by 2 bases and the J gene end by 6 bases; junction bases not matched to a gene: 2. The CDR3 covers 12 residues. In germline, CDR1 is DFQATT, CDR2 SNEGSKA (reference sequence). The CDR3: CSARRTGPEAFF. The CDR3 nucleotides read TGCAGTGCTAGAAGGACAGGGCCTGAAGCTTTCTTT.

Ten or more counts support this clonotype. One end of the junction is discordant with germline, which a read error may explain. CDR3 protein: CASSLDSSLEQYF. Written as DNA, the CDR3 is TGCGCCAGCAGTTTGGACAGTTCCCTCGAGCAGTACTTC. The chain recombines TRBV5-1 with TRBJ2-7; a possible D gene is TRBD1 (6 bases). The CDR3 consists of 13 residues. Germline V lookup: CDR1 SGHRS, CDR2 YFSETQ.

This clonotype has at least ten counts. The CDR3 DNA reads TGTGCCAGCAGAACAGGGTGGGAGACTGAAGCTTTCTTT. Amino acids: CASRTGWETEAFF. This chain joins TRBV12-3 or TRBV12-4 and TRBJ1-1; D may be TRBD1 (6 bases). V lost 6 bases to trimming and J lost 5 bases, with 13 bases between them. This CDR3 is 13 amino acids long.

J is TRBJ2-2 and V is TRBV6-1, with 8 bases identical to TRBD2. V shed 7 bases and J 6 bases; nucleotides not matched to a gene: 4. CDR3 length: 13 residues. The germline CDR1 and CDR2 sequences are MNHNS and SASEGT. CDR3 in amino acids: CASTLAGSGELFF. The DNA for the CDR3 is TGTGCCAGCACTCTAGCGGGCTCCGGGGAGCTGTTTTTT.

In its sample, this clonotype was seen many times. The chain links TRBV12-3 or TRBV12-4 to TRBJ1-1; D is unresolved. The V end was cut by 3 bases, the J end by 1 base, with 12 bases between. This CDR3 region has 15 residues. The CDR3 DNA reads TGTGCCAGCAGTTTCCACCATTTCGGGAACACTGAAGCTTTCTTT. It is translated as CASSFHHFGNTEAFF.

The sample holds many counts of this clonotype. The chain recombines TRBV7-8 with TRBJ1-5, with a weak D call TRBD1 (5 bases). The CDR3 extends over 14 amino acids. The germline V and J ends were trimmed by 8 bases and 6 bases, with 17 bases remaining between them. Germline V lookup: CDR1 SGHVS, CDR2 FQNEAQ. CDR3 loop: CASGFSGGIQPQHF. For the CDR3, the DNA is TGTGCCAGCGGATTCTCGGGGGGTATTCAGCCCCAGCATTTT. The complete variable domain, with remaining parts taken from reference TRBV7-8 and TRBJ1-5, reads GAGVSQSPRYKVAKRGQDVALRCDPISGHVSLFWYQQALGQGPEFLTYFQNEAQLDKSGLPSDRFFAERPEGSVSTLKIQRTQQEDSAVYLCASGFSGGIQPQHFGDGTRLSIL.

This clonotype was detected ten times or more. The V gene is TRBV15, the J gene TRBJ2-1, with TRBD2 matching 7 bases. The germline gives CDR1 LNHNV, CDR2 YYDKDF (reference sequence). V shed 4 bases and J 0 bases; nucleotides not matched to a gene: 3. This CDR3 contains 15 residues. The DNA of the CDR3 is TGTGCCACCAGCACGACTAGCATCTCCTACAATGAGCAGTTCTTC. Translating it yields CATSTTSISYNEQFF.

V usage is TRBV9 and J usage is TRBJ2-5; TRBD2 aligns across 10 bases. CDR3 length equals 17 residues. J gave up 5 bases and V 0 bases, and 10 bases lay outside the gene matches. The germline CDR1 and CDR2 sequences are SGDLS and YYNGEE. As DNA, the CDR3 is TGTGCCAGCAGCGTAGGTTCCAGCGGGAGGGCCGATGAGACCCAGTACTTC. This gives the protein CASSVGSSGRADETQYF.

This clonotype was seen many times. The CDR3 protein is CSAPTGASWGYTF. CDR3 sequence (DNA): TGCAGTGCACCGACAGGGGCGTCTTGGGGCTACACCTTC. The rearrangement uses TRBV20-1 and TRBJ1-2; TRBD1 agrees at 8 bases. Germline trimming cut 6 bases from V and 8 bases from J; bases unmatched to any gene: 11. Looked up from germline, CDR1 is DFQATT and CDR2 is SNEGSKA (reference sequence). This CDR3 is 13 amino acids long.